This is a list of T cell receptor beta chains from one sample in a study of shared clonotypes between healthy human individuals. Generated by immunoSEQ multiplex PCR, the TCRdb table keeps only in-frame clones and is missing some. The sample shows 500,000 or so clones, about 96% of them seen only once. Sequenced input: naive CD4+ T cells sorted from blood. The receptors derive from a woman in her thirties in good health. CDR3s include the opening cysteine and the closing phenylalanine or tryptophan. A D gene is named only where the DNA matches it firmly. Clone size, where shown, is once, few, many, or a class for clones that have expanded.

DNA: TGTGCCAGCAGGACTGATGGAAACACCATATATTTT; CDR3: CASRTDGNTIYF; size: NA; D: NA; V: TRBV9; J: TRBJ1-3
DNA: TGTGCCAGCAGCTTAGTAGCTGGACAGGGTTTCTTC; CDR3: CASSLVAGQGFF; size: NA; D: TRBD1; V: TRBV7-9; J: TRBJ2-1
DNA: TGTGCCAGCAATAGATTTTCGACTAGTGGCTACGAGCAGTACTTC; CDR3: CASNRFSTSGYEQYF; size: NA; D: NA; V: TRBV6-1; J: TRBJ2-7
DNA: TGCGCCAGCAGCCCGAACAGGGGGATGCTGGAGACCCAGTACTTC; CDR3: CASSPNRGMLETQYF; size: NA; D: TRBD1; V: TRBV5-1; J: TRBJ2-5
DNA: TGTGCCAGCGGCATAGCGGGTTCCTACAATGAGCAGTTCTTC; CDR3: CASGIAGSYNEQFF; size: once; D: TRBD2; V: TRBV27; J: TRBJ2-1
DNA: TGCGCCAGCAGTCTGGGGGGTGACAATGAGCAGTTCTTC; CDR3: CASSLGGDNEQFF; size: NA; D: NA; V: TRBV5-1; J: TRBJ2-1
DNA: TGTGCCAGCAGCTTGGACCCCTCTGGAAACACCATATATTTT; CDR3: CASSLDPSGNTIYF; size: NA; D: NA; V: TRBV5-4; J: TRBJ1-3
DNA: TGTGCCAGCAGTTTATCTTCCATACCTACCTACGAGCAGTACTTC; CDR3: CASSLSSIPTYEQYF; size: NA; D: NA; V: TRBV27; J: TRBJ2-7
DNA: TGTGCCAGCAGCCCGGGGGGCGGGGAGACCCAGTACTTC; CDR3: CASSPGGGETQYF; size: NA; D: NA; V: TRBV28; J: TRBJ2-5
DNA: TGTGCCAGCAGCTTCAGCGGACGCCAGGACTCTGGGGCCAACGTCCTGACTTTC; CDR3: CASSFSGRQDSGANVLTF; size: NA; D: NA; V: TRBV7-8; J: TRBJ2-6
DNA: TGTGCCAGCTCCCCATCCAGGGGGCTGAGTCGCGACGAGCAGTACTTC; CDR3: CASSPSRGLSRDEQYF; size: NA; D: TRBD1; V: TRBV7-6; J: TRBJ2-7
DNA: TGTGCCAGTAGTCAGACTAGCGGGAATCACGAGCAGTACTTC; CDR3: CASSQTSGNHEQYF; size: NA; D: TRBD2; V: TRBV19; J: TRBJ2-7
DNA: TGTGCCAGCAGCTTAGCGGCAGCCCCACGTACCTACGAGCAGTACTTC; CDR3: CASSLAAAPRTYEQYF; size: NA; D: NA; V: TRBV13; J: TRBJ2-7
DNA: TGTGCCAGCAAAGTTATAGGGGATGAAAAACTGTTTTTT; CDR3: CASKVIGDEKLFF; size: NA; D: NA; V: TRBV2; J: TRBJ1-4
DNA: TGCGCCAGCAGCCGAAACACCGGGACGGTGAACACTGAAGCTTTCTTT; CDR3: CASSRNTGTVNTEAFF; size: NA; D: NA; V: TRBV5-1; J: TRBJ1-1
DNA: TGTGCCAGTTATAGCGGATCCACAGATACGCAGTATTTT; CDR3: CASYSGSTDTQYF; size: NA; D: NA; V: TRBV28; J: TRBJ2-3
DNA: TGTGCCAGCAGCTTATCGACTAGCAGGACGCAGTATTTT; CDR3: CASSLSTSRTQYF; size: NA; D: TRBD2; V: TRBV7-3; J: TRBJ2-3
DNA: TGTGCCAGCAGGAAAGGGACAGGGCTGGACGAGCAGTACTTC; CDR3: CASRKGTGLDEQYF; size: NA; D: TRBD1; V: TRBV6-5; J: TRBJ2-7
DNA: TGTGCCAGCAGCCCCCCGGGACTAGCGGGTGGTGGTGAGCAGTTCTTC; CDR3: CASSPPGLAGGGEQFF; size: few; D: TRBD2; V: TRBV7-3; J: TRBJ2-1
DNA: TGTGCCAGCAGCCCCCTAGCGGGAGCCAATGAGCAGTTCTTC; CDR3: CASSPLAGANEQFF; size: once; D: TRBD2; V: TRBV11-2; J: TRBJ2-1
DNA: TGTGCCAGCAGTTCGGAGGGCCTCCCACCCAGTTGGCCCCAGCATTTT; CDR3: CASSSEGLPPSWPQHF; size: NA; D: NA; V: TRBV27; J: TRBJ1-5